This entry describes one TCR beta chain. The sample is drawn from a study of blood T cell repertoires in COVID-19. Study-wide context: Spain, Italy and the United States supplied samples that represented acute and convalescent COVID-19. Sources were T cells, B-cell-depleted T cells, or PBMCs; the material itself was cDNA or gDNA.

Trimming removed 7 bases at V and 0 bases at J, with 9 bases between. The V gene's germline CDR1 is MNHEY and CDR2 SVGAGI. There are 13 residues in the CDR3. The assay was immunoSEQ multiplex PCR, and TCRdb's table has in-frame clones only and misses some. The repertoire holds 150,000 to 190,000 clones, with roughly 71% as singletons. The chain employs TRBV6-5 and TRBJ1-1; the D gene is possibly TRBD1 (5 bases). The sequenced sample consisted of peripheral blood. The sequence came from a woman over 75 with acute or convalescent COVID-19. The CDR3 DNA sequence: TGTGCCAGCACCCTGACAGTGAACACTGAAGCTTTCTTT. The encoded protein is CASTLTVNTEAFF.